These 32 T cell receptor beta chains came from one sample sequenced in a study of CD8 T cells in ankylosing spondylitis (TCRdb year 2017). Library construction relied on 5' RACE. The listed sequencing device is Illumina HiSeq 2500. Using fastp trimming at Q25 and MiXCR clonotype assembly, TCRdb reanalyzed the public sequencing data and kept in-frame beta chains. Each CDR3 protein gets just one entry, which takes the most common genes and DNA from the rows behind it. Recorded for this sample are fewer than 250,000 distinct CDR3 sequences; over 9.5% of them occurred a single time. Jointly, the top ten make up 2% to 3% of the sample. The specimen was blood, either unsorted or a sorted T cell fraction (not recorded which). These receptors came from a male donor with ankylosing spondylitis or in good health (not recorded which).

This clonotype was recorded a few times. The rearrangement uses TRBV18 and TRBJ2-3; no clear D gene. The CDR3 contains 11 residues. The V end was cut by 7 bases, the J end by 2 bases, with 4 bases between. CDR1 KGHSH and CDR2 LQKENI come from the germline V gene. The CDR3 DNA follows: TGTGCCAGCTTGGCCACAGATACGCAGTATTTT. This translates into CASLATDTQYF.

This clonotype was recorded many times. V and J are TRBV4-2 and TRBJ1-4; D is possibly TRBD1 (5 bases). The CDR3 is 16 amino acids. V was trimmed by 4 bases and J by 1 base, leaving 13 bases between them. CDR1 and CDR2 from the germline V gene are LGHNA and YNFKEQ. CDR3 in DNA: TGTGCCAGCAGCCCGGCACCTCAGGGAACTAATGAAAAACTGTTTTTT. This gives the protein CASSPAPQGTNEKLFF.

The rearrangement uses TRBV3-1 and TRBJ2-7; the match to TRBD2 covers 8 bases. This CDR3 has 15 amino acids. Germline CDR1 is LGHDT and CDR2 is YNNKEL (reference sequence). J lost 5 bases, V lost 2 bases, and 8 bases had no gene match. In DNA, the CDR3 is TGTGCCAGCAGCCAAACCCCCGGGACTAGTAACGAGCAGTACTTC. This sequence encodes CASSQTPGTSNEQYF.

There are a few counts of this clonotype. The chain carries TRBV7-9 and TRBJ2-1; 7 bases align to TRBD1. There are 14 residues in the CDR3. From germline, CDR1 is SEHNR and CDR2 FQNEAQ (reference sequence). With 3 bases clipped from V and 7 bases from J, the junction kept 6 bases outside the gene matches. CDR3 nucleotides: TGTGCCAGCAGCTTGGGGACAGTTATAAATGAGCAGTTCTTC. Encoded protein: CASSLGTVINEQFF.

This clonotype was observed at least ten times. The rearrangement joins TRBV12-3 or TRBV12-4 to TRBJ2-3; 13 nucleotides agree with TRBD2. The junction had 3 bases not matched to a gene; V was cut back by 3 bases and J by 6 bases. The CDR3 loop spans 15 amino acids. This CDR3 reads CASSFRGLAGDTQYF. Here the CDR3 DNA reads TGTGCCAGCAGTTTTAGGGGACTAGCGGGGGATACGCAGTATTTT.

The chain joins TRBV30 to TRBJ2-7; TRBD1 agrees at 8 bases. The CDR3 has 14 residues. V was clipped by 3 bases and J by 2 bases; unmatched bases: 6. Germline CDR1 is GTSNPN and CDR2 is SVGIG (reference sequence). As DNA, the CDR3 is TGTGCCTGGAGCGACGAACAGGGGGCCTACGAGCAGTACTTC. Amino acid sequence: CAWSDEQGAYEQYF.

This clonotype was counted at least ten times. This rearrangement joins TRBV12-3 or TRBV12-4 to TRBJ1-1, with 8 bases identical to TRBD1. The V gene end was trimmed by 5 bases and the J gene end by 4 bases; junction bases not matched to a gene: 6. The CDR3 extends over 14 amino acids. The CDR3 nucleotides read TGTGCCAGCAGTCCCAGACAGGGGAGCACTGAAGCTTTCTTT. Its protein product is CASSPRQGSTEAFF.

This clonotype was counted at least ten times. The CDR3 region has the DNA TGCAGTGCTAAACAGCCGGGAGTACGGCGGGAGCAGTTCTTC. Translation: CSAKQPGVRREQFF. This rearrangement joins TRBV20-1 to TRBJ2-1; tentatively, D is TRBD2 (6 bases). Germline CDR1 and CDR2: DFQATT and SNEGSKA (reference sequence). The CDR3 is 14 amino acids. Trimming left V 4 bases short and J 10 bases short, with 20 bases between.

In nucleotides, the CDR3 is TGTGCCAGCAGGGCGACTAGCGGGGGCTTTAGAGGTGGGGCCAACGTCCTGACTTTC. It translates to CASRATSGGFRGGANVLTF. The chain is built from TRBV12-3 or TRBV12-4 and TRBJ2-6; 12 bases fit TRBD2. V lost 6 bases and J lost 3; bases outside the gene matches: 12. There are 19 residues in the CDR3.

This clonotype was found many times. This CDR3 is CASSYDSFHEQFF. In DNA, the CDR3 is TGTGCCAGCAGTTACGACTCCTTCCATGAGCAGTTCTTC. This rearrangement joins TRBV6-5 to TRBJ2-1; no firm D call. CDR1 MNHEY and CDR2 SVGAGI come from the germline V gene. The CDR3 is 13 amino acids. V was pared by 2 bases and J by 8 bases, with 10 bases between.

This clonotype appeared many times. CDR3 residues: CAISAPPLAGGHSDTQYF. The CDR3 DNA sequence: TGTGCCATCAGTGCGCCACCTCTAGCGGGGGGCCATTCCGATACGCAGTATTTT. The chain carries TRBV10-3 and TRBJ2-3, with 11 bases identical to TRBD2. The junction had 15 bases not matched to a gene; V was cut back by 4 bases and J by 6 bases. Germline V CDR1 and CDR2: ENHRY, SYGVKD. The CDR3 extends over 18 amino acids.

This clonotype was seen ten or more times. The CDR3 DNA follows: TGCGCCAGCAGCCCCGGACAGGCGACCAACTATGGCTACACCTTC. It translates to CASSPGQATNYGYTF. The V call is TRBV5-1, the J call TRBJ1-2, with 7 bases that match TRBD1. V trimming: 4 bases; J trimming: 2 bases; junction bases outside the gene matches: 8. Germline assignment: CDR1 SGHRS and CDR2 YFSETQ. The CDR3 totals 15 residues.

V and J are TRBV6-6 and TRBJ2-1; D is ambiguous. V lost 5 bases and J 7 bases, leaving 9 bases between the germline ends. Germline lookup yields CDR1 MNHNY and CDR2 SVGAGI (reference sequence). There are 12 residues in the CDR3. In nucleotides, the CDR3 is TGTGCCAGCAGTGGCTCGGTTAATGAGCAGTTCTTC. It codes for CASSGSVNEQFF.

Ten or more counts support this clonotype. The chain links TRBV12-3 or TRBV12-4 to TRBJ1-6; possibly TRBD1 for D (5 bases). V lost 1 base to trimming and J lost 11 bases, with 12 bases between them. The CDR3 sequence is 14 residues long. CDR3 in amino acids: CASSLGRGGAPLHF. The CDR3 DNA reads as TGTGCCAGCAGTTTAGGCAGAGGAGGGGCACCCCTCCACTTT.

This clonotype was recorded a few times. The chain joins TRBV7-8 to TRBJ2-3; 10 bases map to TRBD2. CDR3 length: 15 residues. Germline CDR1 and CDR2: SGHVS and FQNEAQ. With 3 bases clipped from V and 8 bases from J, the junction kept 8 bases outside the gene matches. The CDR3 bases are TGTGCCAGCAGCTTCGGTAGCGGGGGGAGCGGTACGCAGTATTTT. Amino acid sequence: CASSFGSGGSGTQYF.

This clonotype was seen at least ten times. The genes are TRBV29-1 and TRBJ2-3; TRBD2 is a possible D gene (6 bases). The CDR3 spans 15 residues. CDR1 is SQVTM and CDR2 is ANQGSEA in the germline V gene. V was shortened by 0 bases and J by 4 bases, with 14 bases between the two germline ends. The CDR3 reads CSVEEGREQADTQYF. CDR3 nucleotide sequence: TGCAGCGTTGAAGAGGGACGGGAGCAGGCAGATACGCAGTATTTT.

A word on this clonotype: One end of the junction does not line up with germline, which may come from a read error. The chain carries TRBV7-8 and TRBJ2-5; D is unresolved. Germline values: CDR1 SGHVS, CDR2 FQNEAQ. The CDR3 loop spans 11 amino acids. CDR3 DNA sequence: TGTGTCAGCAGCTTAGTCGAGACCCAGTACTTC. Protein: CVSSLVETQYF.

This clonotype was picked up many times. This chain connects TRBV20-1 to TRBJ1-2; maybe TRBD1 (5 bases). The CDR3 consists of 13 residues. Between the trimmed V and J ends, which lost 3 bases and 2 bases, there was a span of 10 bases. Germline V lookup: CDR1 DFQATT, CDR2 SNEGSKA (reference sequence). The CDR3 is CSASPGTNYGYTF. The CDR3 nucleotides read TGCAGTGCTAGTCCCGGGACGAACTATGGCTACACCTTC.

This clonotype was counted many times. This chain connects TRBV25-1 to TRBJ2-2, with D perhaps matching TRBD1 (6 bases). The germline V gene has CDR1 MGHDK and CDR2 SYGVNS. V was shortened by 0 bases and J by 7 bases, with 12 bases between the two germline ends. This CDR3 has 15 amino acids. CDR3: CASSEYGGQGGELFF. The CDR3 DNA sequence: TGTGCCAGCAGTGAATATGGGGGACAAGGCGGGGAGCTGTTTTTT.

This clonotype was seen at least ten times. The V and J genes are TRBV20-1 and TRBJ1-2; TRBD1 is a possible D gene (5 bases). Germline V gene data show CDR1 as DFQATT and CDR2 as SNEGSKA (reference sequence). V was cut by 1 base and J by 8 bases, with 11 bases left in between. This CDR3 is built from 12 residues. CDR3 amino acids: CSARGDGWGYTF. CDR3 DNA sequence: TGCAGTGCTAGAGGGGACGGATGGGGCTACACCTTC.

The chain employs TRBV6-1 and TRBJ2-2; 9 bases align to TRBD2. V trimming: 6 bases; J trimming: 4 bases; junction bases outside the gene matches: 6. There are 15 residues in the CDR3. Germline assignment: CDR1 MNHNS and CDR2 SASEGT. The CDR3 coding sequence is TGTGCCAGCAGCCCGGGACTAGCAGTCACCGGGGAGCTGTTTTTT. This sequence encodes CASSPGLAVTGELFF.

This clonotype was picked up many times. The V and J genes are TRBV10-3 and TRBJ2-7; the match to TRBD1 covers 9 bases. In germline, CDR1 is ENHRY, CDR2 SYGVKD. The CDR3 is 15 residues long. The V segment lost 0 bases and the J segment 9 bases; nucleotides outside the gene matches: 9. The CDR3 region is CAISESSGQGSGQYF. In DNA, the CDR3 is TGTGCCATCAGTGAGTCCTCGGGACAGGGTAGTGGGCAGTACTTC.

V and J are TRBV4-1 and TRBJ2-7; D not certain. The V and J ends lost 3 bases and 2 bases respectively, with 20 bases between them. The CDR3 consists of 17 residues. Germline V lookup: CDR1 MGHRA, CDR2 YSYEKL. CDR3 bases: TGCGCCAGCAGCCACTCTCCCGGGTCCTCTAGGCCCTACGAGCAGTACTTC. It encodes CASSHSPGSSRPYEQYF.

The table lists this clonotype with many counts. This sequence joins TRBV18 and TRBJ1-3; no reliable D call. Trimming stripped 3 bases from V and 0 bases from J, with 12 bases between. This CDR3 comprises 16 residues. Germline V gives CDR1 KGHSH, CDR2 LQKENI. As DNA, the CDR3 is TGTGCCAGCTCACCGGTGTCAGCGGACTCTGGAAACACCATATATTTT. Translated, it gives CASSPVSADSGNTIYF.

This clonotype is a singleton in its sample. A much larger clone differs by one base, so this may be a read error. The rearrangement joins TRBV5-1 to TRBJ2-1; D unclear. Germline V gives CDR1 SGHRS, CDR2 YFSETQ. The V and J ends lost 0 bases and 12 bases respectively, with 16 bases between them. There are 14 residues in the CDR3. CDR3 sequence: CASSLDSGELGQFF. CDR3 coding DNA: TGCGCCAGCAGCTTGGATTCGGGCGAGCTAGGGCAGTTCTTC.

This clonotype occurred many times. The chain couples TRBV12-3 or TRBV12-4 to TRBJ1-3; TRBD1 might be the D (6 bases). CDR3 length equals 15 residues. Trimming took 1 base from V and 6 from J, leaving 13 bases between them. CDR3 in amino acids: CASSLGGRRANTIYF. In nucleotides, the CDR3 is TGTGCCAGCAGTTTAGGGGGGCGACGGGCAAACACCATATATTTT.

This clonotype was seen repeatedly, ten times or more. This chain links TRBV5-6 with TRBJ2-1; D unclear. Germline V gives CDR1 SGHDT, CDR2 YYEEEE. Trimming left V 2 bases short and J 6 bases short, with 9 bases between. This CDR3 has 13 residues. The chain's CDR3 is CASSFGRLNEQFF. As DNA, the CDR3 is TGTGCCAGCAGCTTCGGCAGACTCAATGAGCAGTTCTTC.

This clonotype was seen repeatedly, ten times or more. V usage is TRBV10-3 and J usage is TRBJ2-1, with D maybe TRBD2 (5 bases). The CDR3 covers 14 residues. Germline values: CDR1 ENHRY, CDR2 SYGVKD. The V and J ends lost 6 bases and 2 bases respectively, with 11 bases between them. The CDR3: CAIREDAPYNEQFF. The CDR3 bases are TGTGCCATCAGGGAGGACGCCCCCTACAATGAGCAGTTCTTC.

Ten or more counts support this clonotype. The chain links TRBV19 to TRBJ2-7; 8 bases map to TRBD1. V shed 9 bases and J 2 bases; nucleotides not matched to a gene: 12. This CDR3 contains 15 residues. Per the germline V gene, CDR1 is LNHDA and CDR2 is SQIVND (reference sequence). The CDR3 loop reads CARILHRGSAYEQYF. CDR3 coding DNA: TGTGCCAGGATACTACACAGGGGGAGTGCCTACGAGCAGTACTTC.

In this sample, this clonotype turned up many times. J is TRBJ1-2 and V is TRBV5-4; D not certain. The V end lost 5 bases, the J end lost 2 bases, and 10 bases lay between the germline ends. Germline lookup yields CDR1 SGHNT and CDR2 YYREEE (reference sequence). This CDR3 is built from 13 residues. In DNA, the CDR3 is TGTGCCAGCAGACCTACGGGGAACTATGGCTACACCTTC. It yields the protein CASRPTGNYGYTF.

This clonotype was recorded many times. This chain connects TRBV7-9 to TRBJ1-3; maybe TRBD1 (5 bases). This CDR3 spans 15 amino acids. The germline V and J ends were trimmed by 3 bases and 0 bases, with 9 bases remaining between them. The germline V gene has CDR1 SEHNR and CDR2 FQNEAQ (reference sequence). CDR3 sequence reads: CASSFRGDSGNTIYF. The CDR3 DNA reads as TGTGCCAGCAGCTTTAGAGGGGACTCTGGAAACACCATATATTTT.

This clonotype showed up many times. The V call is TRBV4-2, the J call TRBJ2-7; possibly TRBD1 for D (5 bases). The CDR3 is 15 residues long. The germline V gene encodes CDR1 LGHNA and CDR2 YNFKEQ. Trimming removed 3 bases from V and 0 bases from J, with 12 bases in between. DNA of the CDR3: TGTGCCAGCAGCCAGGCGACAGTTAACTCCTACGAGCAGTACTTC. Residues: CASSQATVNSYEQYF.